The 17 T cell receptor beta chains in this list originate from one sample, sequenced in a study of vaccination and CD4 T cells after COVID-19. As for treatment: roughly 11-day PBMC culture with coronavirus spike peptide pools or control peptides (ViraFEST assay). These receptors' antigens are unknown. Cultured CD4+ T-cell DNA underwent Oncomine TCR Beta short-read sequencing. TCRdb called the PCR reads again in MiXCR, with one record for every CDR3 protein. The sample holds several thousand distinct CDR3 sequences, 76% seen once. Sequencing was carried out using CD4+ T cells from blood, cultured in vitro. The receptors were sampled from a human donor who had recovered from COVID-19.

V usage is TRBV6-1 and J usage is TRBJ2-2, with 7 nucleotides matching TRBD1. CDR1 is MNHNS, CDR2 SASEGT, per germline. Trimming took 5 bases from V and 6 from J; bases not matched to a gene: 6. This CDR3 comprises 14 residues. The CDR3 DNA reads TGTGCCAGCAGTAGAGGCAGGGGGTCCGGGGAGCTGTTTTTT. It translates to CASSRGRGSGELFF.

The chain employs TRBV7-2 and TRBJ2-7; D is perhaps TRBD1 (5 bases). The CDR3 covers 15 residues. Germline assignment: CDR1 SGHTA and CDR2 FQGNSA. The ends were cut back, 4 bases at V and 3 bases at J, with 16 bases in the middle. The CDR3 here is CASSSETGVGYEQYF. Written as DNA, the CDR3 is TGTGCCAGCAGCTCGGAAACAGGAGTAGGCTACGAGCAGTACTTC.

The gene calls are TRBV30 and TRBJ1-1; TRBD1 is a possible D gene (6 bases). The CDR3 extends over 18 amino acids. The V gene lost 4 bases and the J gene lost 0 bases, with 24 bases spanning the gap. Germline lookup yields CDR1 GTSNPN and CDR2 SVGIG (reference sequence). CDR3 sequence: CAWTPTRQVGMVNTEAFF. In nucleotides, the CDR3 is TGTGCCTGGACCCCCACTCGACAGGTTGGGATGGTGAACACTGAAGCTTTCTTT.

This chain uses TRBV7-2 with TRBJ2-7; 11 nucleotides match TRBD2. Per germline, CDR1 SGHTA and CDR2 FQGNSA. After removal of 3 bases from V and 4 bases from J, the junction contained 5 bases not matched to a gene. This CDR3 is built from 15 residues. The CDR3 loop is CASSLASGGPYEQYF. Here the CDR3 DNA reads TGTGCCAGCAGCTTGGCTAGCGGGGGGCCATACGAGCAGTACTTC. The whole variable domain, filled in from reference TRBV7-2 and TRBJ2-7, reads GAGVSQSPSNKVTEKGKDVELRCDPISGHTALYWYRQSLGQGLEFLIYFQGNSAPDKSGLPSDRFSAERTGGSVSTLTIQRTQQEDSAVYLCASSLASGGPYEQYFGPGTRLTVT.

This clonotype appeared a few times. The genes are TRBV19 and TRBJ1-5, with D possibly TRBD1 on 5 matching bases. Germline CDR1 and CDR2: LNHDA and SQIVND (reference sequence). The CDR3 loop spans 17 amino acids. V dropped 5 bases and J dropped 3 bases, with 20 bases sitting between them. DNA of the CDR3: TGTGCCAGTAGTTTCCCGCCGGGGGGGTGGGCCAATCAGCCCCAGCATTTT. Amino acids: CASSFPPGGWANQPQHF.

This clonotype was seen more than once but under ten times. For the CDR3, the DNA is TGTGCCAGCCATCAGGGTTATAGCAATCAGCCCCAGCATTTT. It codes for CASHQGYSNQPQHF. This chain joins TRBV6-1 and TRBJ1-5; possible D gene TRBD1, 5 bases. Trimming removed 8 bases at V and 0 bases at J, with 11 bases between. This CDR3 has 14 residues. Germline CDR1 and CDR2: MNHNS and SASEGT.

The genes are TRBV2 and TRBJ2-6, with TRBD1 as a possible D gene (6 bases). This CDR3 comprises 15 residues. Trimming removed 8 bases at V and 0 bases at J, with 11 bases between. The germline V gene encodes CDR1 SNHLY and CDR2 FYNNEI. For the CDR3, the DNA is TGTGCCAGCGGACAGAACCCCTCTGGGGCCAACGTCCTGACTTTC. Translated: CASGQNPSGANVLTF.

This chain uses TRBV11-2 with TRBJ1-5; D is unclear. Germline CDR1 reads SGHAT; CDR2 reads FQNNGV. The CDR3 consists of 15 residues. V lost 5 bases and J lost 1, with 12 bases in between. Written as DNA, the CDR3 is TGTGCCAGCAGCCCGGACCCTGGGAGCAATCAGCCCCAGCATTTT. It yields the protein CASSPDPGSNQPQHF.

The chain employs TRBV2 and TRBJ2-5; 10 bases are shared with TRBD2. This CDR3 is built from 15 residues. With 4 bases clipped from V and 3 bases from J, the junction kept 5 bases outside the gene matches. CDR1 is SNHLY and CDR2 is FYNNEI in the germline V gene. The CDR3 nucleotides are TGTGCCAGCAGTGGGCTAGCGGGAGTGGAAGAGACCCAGTACTTC. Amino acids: CASSGLAGVEETQYF.

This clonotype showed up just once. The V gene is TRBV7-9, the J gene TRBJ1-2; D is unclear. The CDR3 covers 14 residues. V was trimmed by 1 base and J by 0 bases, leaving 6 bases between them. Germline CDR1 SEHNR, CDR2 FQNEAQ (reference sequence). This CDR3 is CASSLGGANYGYTF. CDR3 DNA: TGTGCCAGCAGCTTAGGGGGTGCTAACTATGGCTACACCTTC.

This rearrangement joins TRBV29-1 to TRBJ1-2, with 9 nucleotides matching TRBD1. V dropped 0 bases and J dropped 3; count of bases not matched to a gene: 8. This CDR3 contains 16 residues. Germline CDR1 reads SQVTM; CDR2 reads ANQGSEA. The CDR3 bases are TGCAGCGTTGAAGATCCCCGACAGGGGGTACACTATGGCTACACCTTC. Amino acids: CSVEDPRQGVHYGYTF.

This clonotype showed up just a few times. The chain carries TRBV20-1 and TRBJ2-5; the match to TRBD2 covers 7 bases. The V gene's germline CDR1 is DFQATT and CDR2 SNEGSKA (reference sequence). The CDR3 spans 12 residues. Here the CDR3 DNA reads TGCAGCGCCAGCGGGAACCAAGAGACCCAGTACTTC. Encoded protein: CSASGNQETQYF.

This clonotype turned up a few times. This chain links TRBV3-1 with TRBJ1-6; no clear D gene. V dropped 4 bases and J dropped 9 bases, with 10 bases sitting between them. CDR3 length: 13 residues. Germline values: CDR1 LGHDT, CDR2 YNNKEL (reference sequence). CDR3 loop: CASSPTRVSPLHF. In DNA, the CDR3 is TGTGCCAGCAGCCCCACGAGGGTTTCACCCCTCCACTTT.

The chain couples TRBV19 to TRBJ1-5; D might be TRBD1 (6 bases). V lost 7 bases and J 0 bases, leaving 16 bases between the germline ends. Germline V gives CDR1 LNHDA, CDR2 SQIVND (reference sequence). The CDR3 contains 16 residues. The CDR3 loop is CASTSRGLRSNQPQHF. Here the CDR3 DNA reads TGTGCCAGTACTTCCAGGGGACTTCGTAGCAATCAGCCCCAGCATTTT.

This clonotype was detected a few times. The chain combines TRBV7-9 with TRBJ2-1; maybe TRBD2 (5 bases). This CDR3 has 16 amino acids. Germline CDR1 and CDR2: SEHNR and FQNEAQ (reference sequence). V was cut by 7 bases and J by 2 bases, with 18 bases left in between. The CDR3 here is CASIQTGNAPYNEQFF. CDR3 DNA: TGTGCCAGCATCCAAACCGGGAACGCCCCCTACAATGAGCAGTTCTTC.

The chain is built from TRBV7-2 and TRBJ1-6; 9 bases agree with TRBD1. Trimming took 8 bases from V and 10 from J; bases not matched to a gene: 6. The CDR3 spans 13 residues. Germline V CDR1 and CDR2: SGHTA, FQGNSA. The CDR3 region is CASGQGRGSPLHF. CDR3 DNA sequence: TGTGCCAGCGGACAGGGGCGTGGCTCACCCCTCCACTTT.

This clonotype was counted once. The CDR3 region has the DNA TGTGCCAGCAGTTTTGGACGGTTTCAGCCCCAGCATTTT. Translated: CASSFGRFQPQHF. The chain has TRBV27 and TRBJ1-5, with D unclear. V lost 3 bases and J lost 6, with 9 bases in between. Germline V lookup: CDR1 MNHEY, CDR2 SMNVEV (reference sequence). CDR3 length: 13 residues.